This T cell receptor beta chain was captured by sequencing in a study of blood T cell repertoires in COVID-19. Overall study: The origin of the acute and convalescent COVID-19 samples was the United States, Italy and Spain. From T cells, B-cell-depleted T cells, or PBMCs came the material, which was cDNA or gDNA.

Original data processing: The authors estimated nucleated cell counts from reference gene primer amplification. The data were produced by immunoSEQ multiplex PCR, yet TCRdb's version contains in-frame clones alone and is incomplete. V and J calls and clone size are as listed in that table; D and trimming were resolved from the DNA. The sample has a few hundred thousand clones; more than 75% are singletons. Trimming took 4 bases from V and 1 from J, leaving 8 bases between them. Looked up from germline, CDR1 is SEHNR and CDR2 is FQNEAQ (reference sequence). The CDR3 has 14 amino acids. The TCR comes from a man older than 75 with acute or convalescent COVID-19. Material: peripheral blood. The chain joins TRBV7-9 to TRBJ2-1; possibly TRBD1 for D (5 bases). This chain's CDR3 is CASSYRSSYNEQFF. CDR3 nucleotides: TGTGCCAGCAGCTACAGGAGTTCCTACAATGAGCAGTTCTTC.